The entry below describes one T cell receptor (beta chain). Its antigen is unidentified. The sample comes from a study of cytomegalovirus exposure and HLA in healthy donors. Whole-study findings and limits: Based on reports, TCR beta sequences accurately predicted HLA-A and HLA-B alleles for most subjects.

The primer mix had 60 Vbeta and 13 Jbeta primers. Sequencing used immunoSEQ multiplex PCR; TCRdb keeps in-frame clones, though not all of them. The sample has some 180,000 clones, 65% to 85% seen once; the top ten hold 1.3% to 1.5%. V shed 0 bases and J shed 8 bases, with 7 bases lying between them. Per germline, CDR1 GTSNPN and CDR2 SVGIG (reference sequence). The length of the CDR3 is 11 residues. The specimen sequenced was PBMCs. The chain recombines TRBV30 with TRBJ1-1; the D is unclear. The sequence derives from a girl between 10 and 17 years old in good health and CMV-seropositive. The CDR3 reads CAWSVSNEAFF. CDR3 bases: TGTGCCTGGAGTGTTAGTAACGAAGCTTTCTTT.